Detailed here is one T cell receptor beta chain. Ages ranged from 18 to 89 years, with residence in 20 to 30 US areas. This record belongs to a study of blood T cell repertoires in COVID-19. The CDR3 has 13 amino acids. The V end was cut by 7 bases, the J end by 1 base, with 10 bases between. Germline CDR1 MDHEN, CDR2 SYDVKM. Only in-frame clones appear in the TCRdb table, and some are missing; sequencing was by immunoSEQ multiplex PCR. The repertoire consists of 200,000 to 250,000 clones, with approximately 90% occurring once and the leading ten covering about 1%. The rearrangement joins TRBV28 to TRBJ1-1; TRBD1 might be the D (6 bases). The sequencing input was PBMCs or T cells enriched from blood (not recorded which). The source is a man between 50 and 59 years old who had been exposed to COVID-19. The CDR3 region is CASTRGGNTEAFF. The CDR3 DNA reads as TGTGCCAGCACTAGGGGGGGGAACACTGAAGCTTTCTTT. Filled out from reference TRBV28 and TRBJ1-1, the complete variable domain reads DVKVTQSSRYLVKRTGEKVFLECVQDMDHENMFWYRQDPGLGLRLIYFSYDVKMKEKGDIPEGYSVSREKKERFSLILESASTNQTSMYLCASTRGGNTEAFFGQGTRLTVV.